The clone carrying this TCR beta chain was seen a few times. What it binds is unknown. Despite likely unrecorded immune exposures, the donors were nominally healthy at the time of sampling. PCR amplification relied on 60 Vbeta primers (plus 13 Jbeta primers). Some clones are missing from TCRdb's copy, which holds only in-frame ones; the method was immunoSEQ multiplex PCR. This table holds 90,000 to 140,000 clones, about three quarters found once. The V gene's germline CDR1 is SGHNT and CDR2 YYREEE (reference sequence). After removal of 4 bases from V and 1 base from J, the junction contained 14 bases not matched to a gene. The CDR3 loop spans 17 amino acids. These data are taken from a study of cytomegalovirus exposure and HLA in healthy donors. Study-level points and caveats: Relative to the approximately 700-donor mean, N-insertions were reportedly fewer in an Asian-associated ancestry cluster in a later analysis. In vitro testing confirmed a few CMV-associated chains as specific for CMV antigens.

This TCR was sampled from a woman in her forties in good health and CMV-seropositive. The specimen was PBMCs. This chain links TRBV5-4 with TRBJ2-7, with TRBD2 matching 7 bases. CDR3 sequence reads: CASSPGGGGGGSYEQYF. The CDR3 bases are TGTGCCAGCAGCCCTGGCGGGGGTGGGGGGGGGTCCTACGAGCAGTACTTC. Based on the CDR3 plus reference TRBV5-4 and TRBJ2-7, the full variable domain is ETGVTQSPTHLIKTRGQQVTLRCSSQSGHNTVSWYQQALGQGPQFIFQYYREEENGRGNFPPRFSGLQFPNYSSELNVNALELDDSALYLCASSPGGGGGGSYEQYFGPGTRLTVT.